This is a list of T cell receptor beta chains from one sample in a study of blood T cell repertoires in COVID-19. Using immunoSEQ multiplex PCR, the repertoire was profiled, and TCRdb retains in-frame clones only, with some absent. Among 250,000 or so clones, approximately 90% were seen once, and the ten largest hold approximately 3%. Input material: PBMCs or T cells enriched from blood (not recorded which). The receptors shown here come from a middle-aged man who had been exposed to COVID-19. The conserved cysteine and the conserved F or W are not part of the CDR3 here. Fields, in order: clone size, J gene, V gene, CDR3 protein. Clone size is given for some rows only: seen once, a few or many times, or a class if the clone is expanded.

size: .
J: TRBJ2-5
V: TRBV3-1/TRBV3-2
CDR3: ASSQERLAGTGEETQY

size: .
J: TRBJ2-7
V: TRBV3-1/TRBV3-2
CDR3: ASSTGGSLHSLYEQY

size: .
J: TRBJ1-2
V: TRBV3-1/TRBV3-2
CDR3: ASSQGGRGYGYT

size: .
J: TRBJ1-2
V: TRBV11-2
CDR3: ASSLDRSLYYGYT

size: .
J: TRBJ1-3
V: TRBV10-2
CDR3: ASSESTGGPASGNTIY

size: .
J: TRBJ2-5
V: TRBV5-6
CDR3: ASSLETSGSTGETQY

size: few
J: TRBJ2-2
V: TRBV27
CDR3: ASGERGNTGELF

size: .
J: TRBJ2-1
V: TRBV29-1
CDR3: SVGNREQF

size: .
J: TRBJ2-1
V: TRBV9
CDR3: ASSVDASGRDEQF

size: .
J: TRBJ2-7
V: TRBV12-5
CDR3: ASGFTSGGAMEQY

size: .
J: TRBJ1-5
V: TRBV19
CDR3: ASSLGQGSFH

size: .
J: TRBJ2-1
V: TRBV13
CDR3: ASSRQDRISYNEQF

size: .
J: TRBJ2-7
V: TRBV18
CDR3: ASSPPVSDEQY

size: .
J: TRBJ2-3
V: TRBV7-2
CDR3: ASSFTGGTDTQY

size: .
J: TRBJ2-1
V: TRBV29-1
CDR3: SVLDSESYNEQF

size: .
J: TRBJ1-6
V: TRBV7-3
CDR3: ASSLTGDRGNSPLH

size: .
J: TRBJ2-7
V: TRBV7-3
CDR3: ASSFLGGKQY

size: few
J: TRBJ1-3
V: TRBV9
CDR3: ASSVVSGSGNTIY

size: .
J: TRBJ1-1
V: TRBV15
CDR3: ATSWQGEAF

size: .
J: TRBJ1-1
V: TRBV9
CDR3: ASSAGGQGATEAF

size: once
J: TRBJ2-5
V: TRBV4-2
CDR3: ASSQAGTGQQTQY

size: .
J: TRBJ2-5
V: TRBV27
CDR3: ASAARTTSSEETQY

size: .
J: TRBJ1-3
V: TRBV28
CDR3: ASSFVQGSSGNTIY

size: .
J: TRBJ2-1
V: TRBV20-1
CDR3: SAGKNEQF

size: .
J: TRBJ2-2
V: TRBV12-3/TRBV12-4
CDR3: ASSSPGELF

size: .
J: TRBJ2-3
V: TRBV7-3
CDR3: ASSLWGTSGSSDTQY

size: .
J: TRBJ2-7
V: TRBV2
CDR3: ASTGQGGNYEQY

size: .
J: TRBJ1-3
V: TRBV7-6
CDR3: ASSVKWRGSSGNTIY

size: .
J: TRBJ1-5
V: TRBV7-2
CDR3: ASSLDGVAGQPQH

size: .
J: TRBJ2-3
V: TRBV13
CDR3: ASSLMGGRDTQY

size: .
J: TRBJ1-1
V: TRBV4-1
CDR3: ASSSPWTGDTEAF

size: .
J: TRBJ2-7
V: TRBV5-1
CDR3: ASSSTQRRSSYEQY

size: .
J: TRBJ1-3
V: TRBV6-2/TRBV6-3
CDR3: ASSYPGQSYSGNTIY

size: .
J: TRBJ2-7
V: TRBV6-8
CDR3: ASSYRYEQY

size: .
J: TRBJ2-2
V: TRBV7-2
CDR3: ASSLQGLTTGELF

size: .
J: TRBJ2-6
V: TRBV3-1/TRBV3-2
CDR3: ASSIQGYSGANVLT

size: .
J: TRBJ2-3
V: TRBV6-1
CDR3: ASSGGTASMASTDTQY

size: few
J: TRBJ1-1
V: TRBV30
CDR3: AWTPLTDGNTEAF

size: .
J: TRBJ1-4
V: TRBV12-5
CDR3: ASGLVLRHTNEKLF

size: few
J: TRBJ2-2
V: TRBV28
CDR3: ASSLTLAGAGELF

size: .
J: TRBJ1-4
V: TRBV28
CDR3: ASSGRQVLNEKLF

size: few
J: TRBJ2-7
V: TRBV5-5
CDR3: ASSLGTSGSNEQY

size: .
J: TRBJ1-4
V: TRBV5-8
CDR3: ASSSTGGGEEKLF

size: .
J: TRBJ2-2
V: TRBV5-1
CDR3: ASSLGLAGGLGTGELF

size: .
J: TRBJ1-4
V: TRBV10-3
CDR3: AISGTQGAKEKLF

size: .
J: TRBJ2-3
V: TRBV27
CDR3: ASSPPELGATFTDTQY

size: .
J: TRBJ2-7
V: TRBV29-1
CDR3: SAVSRGAYEQY

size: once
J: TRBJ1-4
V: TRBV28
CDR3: ASSPPAIGGEKLF

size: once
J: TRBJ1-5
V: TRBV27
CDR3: ASSVQGISNQPQH

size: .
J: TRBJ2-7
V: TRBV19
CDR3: ASSTGHLLAASYEQY

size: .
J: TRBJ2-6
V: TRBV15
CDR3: ATSRGTASGANVLT

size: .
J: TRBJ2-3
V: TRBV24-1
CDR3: ATAPGQGAMTDTQY

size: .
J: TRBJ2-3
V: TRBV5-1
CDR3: ASSLASGRPTDTQY